This entry concerns a single TCR beta chain. From germline, CDR1 is MGHRA and CDR2 YSYEKL. This CDR3 comprises 19 residues. The germline V and J ends were trimmed by 0 bases and 1 base, with 19 bases remaining between them. The protocol was immunoSEQ multiplex PCR, while the TCRdb copy is restricted to in-frame clones and leaves out a portion. The sample has over 35,000 clones, 89% seen once; the top ten hold approximately 0.51%. This sample is part of a study of T cell changes during pregnancy in multiple sclerosis. This sequence joins TRBV4-1 and TRBJ1-5, with D maybe TRBD1 (6 bases). This receptor was identified in a female donor with multiple sclerosis, enrolled in a pregnancy study. The sample consisted of CD4+ T cells from peripheral blood mononuclear cells, taken in the first trimester of pregnancy. CDR3 sequence: CASSQEGGPRSASNQPQHF. The CDR3 nucleotides read TGCGCCAGCAGCCAAGAAGGGGGACCGAGGTCGGCGAGCAATCAGCCCCAGCATTTT.